The 26 T cell receptor beta chains below all came from one sample that was sequenced in a study of shared clonotypes between healthy human individuals. TCRdb keeps only in-frame clones here, not all; method: immunoSEQ multiplex PCR. The profile shows about 2.3 million clones, more than 85% of them singletons. The source material was naive CD4+ T cells from PBMCs. Stated subset: CD45RA+ positively selected. The receptors were sampled from a man aged 18 to 29 in good health. Some clones in this sample may be carry-over from other donors' samples.

V is TRBV7-9 and J is TRBJ2-2; 9 nucleotides line up with TRBD1. CDR3 length: 15 residues. Germline V gene sequence: CDR1 SEHNR, CDR2 FQNEAQ (reference sequence). The trim removed 6 bases at V and 6 bases at J, leaving 8 bases unmatched. CDR3 DNA sequence: TGTGCCAGCAGTCAAGGACAGGGGACTGCCGGGGAGCTGTTTTTT. Translating it yields CASSQGQGTAGELFF.

This rearrangement joins TRBV28 to TRBJ1-1, with D unresolved. Looked up from germline, CDR1 is MDHEN and CDR2 is SYDVKM. With 5 bases removed from V and 8 bases from J, the gap between germline ends came to 9 bases. This CDR3 spans 11 amino acids. The CDR3 DNA is TGTGCCAGCAGTGTTAATATCGAAGCTTTCTTT. It codes for CASSVNIEAFF. Together with reference TRBV28 and TRBJ1-1, the CDR3 gives the full variable domain: DVKVTQSSRYLVKRTGEKVFLECVQDMDHENMFWYRQDPGLGLRLIYFSYDVKMKEKGDIPEGYSVSREKKERFSLILESASTNQTSMYLCASSVNIEAFFGQGTRLTVV.

This chain uses TRBV19 with TRBJ2-3; D is possibly TRBD1 (6 bases). Germline V gene data show CDR1 as LNHDA and CDR2 as SQIVND (reference sequence). V gave up 7 bases and J gave up 1 base, with 18 bases separating them. The length of the CDR3 is 16 residues. This CDR3 reads CASTPGQPIRTDTQYF. DNA for the CDR3: TGTGCCAGTACCCCAGGACAGCCTATTCGCACAGATACGCAGTATTTT.

The CDR3 bases are TGTGCCAGTAGTAGAGGGGGGGGACAGGGATGGACTGAAGCTTTCTTT. This translates into CASSRGGGQGWTEAFF. The chain combines TRBV19 with TRBJ1-1, with TRBD1 matching over 9 bases. V was pared by 4 bases and J by 5 bases, with 11 bases of the junction left unmatched. Germline lookup yields CDR1 LNHDA and CDR2 SQIVND (reference sequence). The CDR3 sequence is 16 residues long.

The CDR3 region is CASKQGGTDTQYF. The CDR3 DNA reads TGTGCCAGTAAACAGGGTGGGACAGATACGCAGTATTTT. This chain joins TRBV19 and TRBJ2-3; tentative D call: TRBD1 (6 bases). Trimming cost V 7 bases and J 3 bases, with 11 bases left between them. From germline, CDR1 is LNHDA and CDR2 SQIVND (reference sequence). The CDR3 loop spans 13 amino acids.

In DNA form, the CDR3 reads TGTGCCAGCAGCTCGACTAGCGGGTACAATGAGCAGTTCTTC. This codes for CASSSTSGYNEQFF. The rearrangement uses TRBV7-9 and TRBJ2-1, with 10 bases fitting TRBD2. The CDR3 contains 14 residues. Trimming took 4 bases from V and 4 from J; bases not matched to a gene: 1. Germline V gene sequence: CDR1 SEHNR, CDR2 FQNEAQ (reference sequence).

The chain links TRBV2 to TRBJ1-2; 7 bases agree with TRBD1. J was trimmed by 1 base and V by 7 bases; bases with no gene match: 9. The CDR3 is 15 amino acids. The V gene's germline CDR1 is SNHLY and CDR2 FYNNEI. Written as DNA, the CDR3 is TGTGCCAGCACCCACCAGTGGGACAGTAACTATGGCTACACCTTC. Translated, it gives CASTHQWDSNYGYTF.

Concerning this clone: Other DNA variants within this sample encode the same CDR3. The CDR3 region is CASSLGLAGAYEQYF. In nucleotides, the CDR3 is TGCGCCAGCAGCTTGGGTCTAGCGGGGGCCTACGAGCAGTACTTC. The chain combines TRBV5-1 with TRBJ2-7, with TRBD2 matching 10 bases. The J segment lost 2 bases and the V segment lost 0 bases, leaving 2 bases of the junction unmatched. The CDR3 has 15 residues. Germline loops: CDR1 SGHRS, CDR2 YFSETQ.

For this clone: The sample holds other DNA sequences that translate to the same CDR3. The DNA of the CDR3 is TGCGCCAGCAGCTTGGTCGGGGTTTCTGGAAACACCATATATTTT. This gives the protein CASSLVGVSGNTIYF. The chain is built from TRBV5-1 and TRBJ1-3; D gene ambiguous. This CDR3 comprises 15 residues. V was pared by 0 bases and J by 1 base, with 8 bases between. Germline CDR1 is SGHRS and CDR2 is YFSETQ. The full variable domain, rest sourced from reference TRBV5-1 and TRBJ1-3, is KAGVTQTPRYLIKTRGQQVTLSCSPISGHRSVSWYQQTPGQGLQFLFEYFSETQRNKGNFPGRFSGRQFSNSRSEMNVSTLELGDSALYLCASSLVGVSGNTIYFGEGSWLTVV.

On this clone itself: Additional DNA sequences in this sample encode the identical CDR3. The genes are TRBV7-2 and TRBJ2-7, with 7 nucleotides matching TRBD1. Unmatched junction bases numbered 4, after V lost 3 bases and J lost 2 bases. The CDR3 runs to 14 residues. The germline V gene encodes CDR1 SGHTA and CDR2 FQGNSA. For the CDR3, the DNA is TGTGCCAGCAGCTTTCGGACAGGTACCTACGAGCAGTACTTC. It encodes CASSFRTGTYEQYF.

The chain combines TRBV11-2 with TRBJ2-7, with D possibly TRBD1 on 6 matching bases. The CDR3 length is 17 residues. V dropped 2 bases and J dropped 0 bases, with 17 bases sitting between them. Germline V gene lookup returns CDR1 SGHAT and CDR2 FQNNGV. This CDR3 reads CASSLTLTGTSSYEQYF. The DNA of the CDR3 is TGTGCCAGCAGCTTAACCCTGACAGGAACGAGCTCCTACGAGCAGTACTTC.

As DNA, the CDR3 is TGTGCCAGCAGGGTAGGAGGGGGCGCAGCAGATACGCAGTATTTT. Translated, it gives CASRVGGGAADTQYF. V gene TRBV7-8 combines with J gene TRBJ2-3, with D tentatively TRBD1 (7 bases). Germline-derived CDR1 and CDR2 are SGHVS and FQNEAQ. The CDR3 extends over 15 amino acids. The V and J ends lost 6 bases and 4 bases respectively, with 17 bases between them.

J is TRBJ1-5 and V is TRBV5-8, with D possibly being TRBD1 (5 bases). V lost 2 bases and J lost 7, with 13 bases in between. CDR1 is SGHTS and CDR2 is YDEGEE in the germline V gene. This CDR3 is built from 14 residues. The CDR3 loop reads CASSLGQSFQPQHF. The CDR3, as DNA: TGTGCCAGCAGCTTAGGACAATCATTCCAGCCCCAGCATTTT.

This chain links TRBV6-5 with TRBJ2-7; 8 bases are shared with TRBD1. Germline lookup yields CDR1 MNHEY and CDR2 SVGAGI. The CDR3 consists of 16 residues. The V and J ends lost 0 bases and 2 bases, in that order; junction bases with no gene match: 6. The CDR3 sequence: CASSYSGGQGPYEQYF. CDR3 in DNA: TGTGCCAGCAGTTACTCGGGCGGACAGGGCCCCTACGAGCAGTACTTC.

CDR3 in amino acids: CASNYQETQYF. The CDR3 DNA is TGTGCCAGCAACTACCAAGAGACCCAGTACTTC. The V and J genes are TRBV28 and TRBJ2-5; D call uncertain. V lost 7 bases to trimming and J lost 0 bases, with 3 bases between them. Germline-derived CDR1 and CDR2 are MDHEN and SYDVKM. CDR3 length: 11 residues.

The chain employs TRBV6-5 and TRBJ2-1, with 8 bases matching TRBD2. After removal of 3 bases from V and 2 bases from J, the junction contained 3 bases not matched to a gene. CDR1 and CDR2 (germline): MNHEY, SVGAGI. The CDR3 runs to 15 residues. The CDR3 DNA is TGTGCCAGCAGTTATACGCGGGGGGCCTACAATGAGCAGTTCTTC. It codes for CASSYTRGAYNEQFF.

The CDR3 is CASSLDVGGDEKLFF. CDR3 in DNA: TGTGCCAGCAGTCTCGATGTGGGAGGGGATGAAAAACTGTTTTTT. V is TRBV2 and J is TRBJ1-4, with D tentatively TRBD1 (5 bases). V dropped 5 bases and J dropped 6 bases, with 16 bases sitting between them. CDR3 length: 15 residues. Germline V gene data show CDR1 as SNHLY and CDR2 as FYNNEI.

Details on this clone: This could be a read error, since a much larger clone is one nucleotide away. Other DNA sequences in this specimen translate into the identical CDR3. The chain recombines TRBV27 with TRBJ2-5; D not resolved. CDR3 length: 11 residues. Trimming removed 3 bases from V and 3 bases from J, with 2 bases in between. Germline loops: CDR1 MNHEY, CDR2 SMNVEV (reference sequence). In DNA, the CDR3 is TGTGCCAGCAGTTTGGAAGAGACCCAGTACTTC. The encoded protein is CASSLEETQYF.

This chain connects TRBV5-4 to TRBJ2-2; D could derive from TRBD1 or TRBD2 (6 bases each). Germline V gives CDR1 SGHNT, CDR2 YYREEE (reference sequence). Trimming pared 4 bases from V and 0 bases from J, leaving 13 bases between. This CDR3 is 16 amino acids long. CDR3 in amino acids: CASSGLGGTNTGELFF. Here the CDR3 DNA reads TGTGCCAGCAGCGGCCTAGGGGGGACGAACACCGGGGAGCTGTTTTTT.

The chain has TRBV6-5 and TRBJ2-1; D gene uncertain. The CDR3 consists of 16 residues. Trimming removed 1 base from V and 11 bases from J, with 21 bases in between. In germline, CDR1 is MNHEY, CDR2 SVGAGI. The CDR3 reads CASSYYGPEALMQQFF. In DNA form, the CDR3 reads TGTGCCAGCAGTTACTATGGGCCCGAAGCCCTCATGCAGCAGTTCTTC.

The chain employs TRBV25-1 and TRBJ2-7; 11 nucleotides match TRBD1. V shed 8 bases and J 3 bases; nucleotides not matched to a gene: 3. The CDR3 length is 13 residues. CDR1 and CDR2 (germline): MGHDK, SYGVNS. CDR3 loop: CASGQGARYEQYF. The CDR3 coding sequence is TGTGCCAGCGGACAGGGGGCGCGCTACGAGCAGTACTTC.

This rearrangement joins TRBV29-1 to TRBJ2-7; 9 bases match TRBD1. Losses at the gene ends were 5 bases for V and 5 bases for J; bases not matched to a gene: 13. Germline-derived CDR1 and CDR2 are SQVTM and ANQGSEA. The CDR3 spans 15 residues. DNA of the CDR3: TGCAGCGTTCCTCGACCGGGACAGGGTGCCCACGAGCAGTACTTC. Protein product: CSVPRPGQGAHEQYF.

The V gene is TRBV5-6, the J gene TRBJ2-1; unclear D gene. Trimming shortened V by 4 bases and J by 0 bases, and 14 bases separated the two germline ends. Germline V gives CDR1 SGHDT, CDR2 YYEEEE. The CDR3 runs 16 residues. CDR3 in DNA: TGTGCCAGCAGCCTTCCCGGCCTCAGCTCCTACAATGAGCAGTTCTTC. It encodes CASSLPGLSSYNEQFF. Complete variable domain (other parts from reference TRBV5-6 and TRBJ2-1): DAGVTQSPTHLIKTRGQQVTLRCSPKSGHDTVSWYQQALGQGPQFIFQYYEEEERQRGNFPDRFSGHQFPNYSSELNVNALLLGDSALYLCASSLPGLSSYNEQFFGPGTRLTVL.

This clone has just one count. The same CDR3 arises from other DNA sequences in this sample as well. The chain uses TRBV28 and TRBJ2-1; D is unclear. The CDR3 sequence is 14 residues long. With 3 bases removed from V and 0 bases from J, the gap between germline ends came to 6 bases. Germline V gene lookup returns CDR1 MDHEN and CDR2 SYDVKM. This chain's CDR3 is CASSLRSSYNEQFF. The CDR3 DNA sequence: TGTGCCAGCAGTTTGAGGAGCTCCTACAATGAGCAGTTCTTC. Looking up the rest from reference TRBV28 and TRBJ2-1 gives the full variable domain: DVKVTQSSRYLVKRTGEKVFLECVQDMDHENMFWYRQDPGLGLRLIYFSYDVKMKEKGDIPEGYSVSREKKERFSLILESASTNQTSMYLCASSLRSSYNEQFFGPGTRLTVL.

This rearrangement joins TRBV10-3 to TRBJ2-7; 12 bases align to TRBD2. Trimming removed 5 bases from V and 4 bases from J; junction bases left unmatched: 12. The V gene's germline CDR1 is ENHRY and CDR2 SYGVKD. CDR3 size: 17 residues. Here the CDR3 DNA reads TGTGCCATCAGTTCGACTAGCGGGAGCCGGGCGGGATACGAGCAGTACTTC. The encoded protein is CAISSTSGSRAGYEQYF.

The gene calls are TRBV7-3 and TRBJ2-5, with 10 nucleotides matching TRBD1. Germline CDR1 is SGHTA and CDR2 is FQGTGA. The CDR3 totals 17 residues. V lost 5 bases to trimming and J lost 5 bases; unmatched junction nucleotides: 14. This CDR3 is CASSLNSGTGVVETQYF. The CDR3 nucleotides are TGTGCCAGCAGCCTCAACTCCGGGACAGGGGTGGTGGAGACCCAGTACTTC.